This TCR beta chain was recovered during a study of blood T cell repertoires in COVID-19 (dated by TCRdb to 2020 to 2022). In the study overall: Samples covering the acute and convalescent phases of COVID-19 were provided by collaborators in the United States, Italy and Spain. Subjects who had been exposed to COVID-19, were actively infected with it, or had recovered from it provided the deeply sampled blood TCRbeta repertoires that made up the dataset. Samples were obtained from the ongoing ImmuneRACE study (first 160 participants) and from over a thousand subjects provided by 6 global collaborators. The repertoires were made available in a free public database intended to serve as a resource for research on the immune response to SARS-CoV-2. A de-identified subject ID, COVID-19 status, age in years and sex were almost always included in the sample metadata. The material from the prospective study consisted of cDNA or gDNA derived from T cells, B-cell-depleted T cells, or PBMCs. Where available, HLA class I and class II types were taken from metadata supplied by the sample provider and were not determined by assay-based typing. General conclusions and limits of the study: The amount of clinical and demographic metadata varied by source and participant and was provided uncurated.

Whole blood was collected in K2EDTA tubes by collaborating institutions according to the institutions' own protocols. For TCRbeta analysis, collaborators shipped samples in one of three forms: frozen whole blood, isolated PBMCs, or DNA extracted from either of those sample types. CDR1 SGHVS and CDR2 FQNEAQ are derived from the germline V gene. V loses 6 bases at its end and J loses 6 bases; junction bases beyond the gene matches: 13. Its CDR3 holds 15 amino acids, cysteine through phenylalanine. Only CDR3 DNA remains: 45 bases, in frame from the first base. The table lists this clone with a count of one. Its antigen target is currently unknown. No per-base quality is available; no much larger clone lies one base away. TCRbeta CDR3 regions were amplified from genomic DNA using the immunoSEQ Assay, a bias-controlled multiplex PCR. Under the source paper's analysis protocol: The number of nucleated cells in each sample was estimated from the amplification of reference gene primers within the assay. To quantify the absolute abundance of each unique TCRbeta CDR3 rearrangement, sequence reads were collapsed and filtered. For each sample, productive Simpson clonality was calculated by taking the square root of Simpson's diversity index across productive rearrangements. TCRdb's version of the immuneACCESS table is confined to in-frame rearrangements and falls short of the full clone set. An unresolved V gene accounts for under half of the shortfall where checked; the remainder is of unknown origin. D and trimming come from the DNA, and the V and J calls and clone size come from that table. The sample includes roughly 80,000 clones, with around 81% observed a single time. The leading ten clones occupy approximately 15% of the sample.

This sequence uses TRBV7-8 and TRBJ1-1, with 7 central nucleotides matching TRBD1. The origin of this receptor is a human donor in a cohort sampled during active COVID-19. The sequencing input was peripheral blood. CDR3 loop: CASSLKGATSAEAFF. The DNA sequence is TGTGCCAGCAGTTTAAAGGGGGCCACCTCGGCTGAAGCTTTCTTT.